This TCR beta chain emerged from a study of T cell changes during pregnancy in multiple sclerosis. The ends lost 6 bases at V and 0 bases at J; junction bases unmatched: 13. CDR1 is LGHNT, CDR2 FRNRAP, per germline. This CDR3 comprises 18 residues. The repertoire was sequenced with immunoSEQ multiplex PCR; TCRdb's copy has only in-frame clones and lacks some. The data hold tens of thousands of clones, with roughly nine tenths observed a single time. This chain uses TRBV12-5 with TRBJ2-7; 11 nucleotides agree with TRBD2. Sample: CD4+ T cells from peripheral blood mononuclear cells, taken in the third trimester of pregnancy. The source of this sequence is a female donor with multiple sclerosis, enrolled in a pregnancy study. This CDR3 is CASGYVLAGGLASYEQYF. CDR3 DNA: TGTGCTAGTGGCTACGTGCTAGCGGGAGGTTTGGCCTCCTACGAGCAGTACTTC.